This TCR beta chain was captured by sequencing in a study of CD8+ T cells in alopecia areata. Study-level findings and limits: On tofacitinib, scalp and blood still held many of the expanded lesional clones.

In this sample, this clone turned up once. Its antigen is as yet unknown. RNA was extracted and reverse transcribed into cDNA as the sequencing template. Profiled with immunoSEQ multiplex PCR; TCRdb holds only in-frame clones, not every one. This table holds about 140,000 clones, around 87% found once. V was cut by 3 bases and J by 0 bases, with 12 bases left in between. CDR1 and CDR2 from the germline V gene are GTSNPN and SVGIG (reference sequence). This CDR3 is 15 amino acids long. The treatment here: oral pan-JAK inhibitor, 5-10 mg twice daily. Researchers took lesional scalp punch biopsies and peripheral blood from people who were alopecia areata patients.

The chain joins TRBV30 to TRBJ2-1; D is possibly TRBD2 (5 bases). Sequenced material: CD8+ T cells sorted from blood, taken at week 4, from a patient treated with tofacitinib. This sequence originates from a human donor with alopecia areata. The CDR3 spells CAWRGEGSSYNEQFF. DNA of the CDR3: TGTGCCTGGAGGGGTGAGGGTAGCTCCTACAATGAGCAGTTCTTC.